The rows below give T cell receptor beta chains drawn from one sample of a study of PD-1 blockade in mismatch repair-deficient tumors. Data came from immunoSEQ multiplex PCR; TCRdb stores just in-frame clones and leaves some out. The sample has some 14,000 clones, 84% seen once. Antigens of these TCRs are unknown. This sample comprised cells cultured in vitro, obtained from a patient treated with pembrolizumab. The receptors stem from an adult with mismatch repair-deficient cancer. Both conserved end residues are part of each CDR3. D genes are given only for firm matches. Size tells how often a clone was seen (once, few, many) or the class of an expanded clone, and some rows leave it out.

d_call cdr3_length clone_size j_call v_call cdr3_nt cdr3_aa
NA 13 once TRBJ1-2 TRBV19 TGTGCCAGCAGAGTGGGGAGGGTAGGCGGCTACACCTTC CASRVGRVGGYTF
TRBD2 15 NA TRBJ2-7 TRBV4-1 TGCGCCAGCAGCCAATGGCGGGAGGACTCCTACGAGCAGTACTTC CASSQWREDSYEQYF
TRBD2 14 NA TRBJ2-7 TRBV7-6 TGTGCCAGCAGCCTCAGCGGGACCGCCTACGAGCAGTACTTC CASSLSGTAYEQYF
NA 13 NA TRBJ2-7 TRBV5-1 TGCGCCAGCAGTACGGACAAAGCCTACGAGCAGTACTTC CASSTDKAYEQYF
TRBD1 14 once TRBJ1-1 TRBV18 TGTGCCAGCTCATGGGACAGGGGGCTCACTGAAGCTTTCTTT CASSWDRGLTEAFF
NA 12 NA TRBJ2-2 TRBV27 TGTGCCAGCAGTTTTAGCGCCGGGGAGCTGTTTTTT CASSFSAGELFF
NA 12 NA TRBJ2-7 TRBV10-3 TGTGCCATCAGTGAACTGCTATACGAGCAGTACTTC CAISELLYEQYF
NA 15 NA TRBJ1-5 TRBV6-1 TGTGCCAGCAGTGAAGCGCGATATAGCAATCAGCCCCAGCATTTT CASSEARYSNQPQHF
NA 13 once TRBJ1-2 TRBV2 TGTGCCAGCAGTGATCAGGGGACAACTGGCTACACCTTC CASSDQGTTGYTF
NA 13 NA TRBJ1-2 TRBV2 TGTGCCAGCACCCAGGGGACCTATGGCGGCTACACCTTC CASTQGTYGGYTF
TRBD2 16 NA TRBJ2-1 TRBV5-1 TGCGCCAGCAGCTGTCCCCGGGCGGGAGTCTGCAATGAGCAGTTCTTC CASSCPRAGVCNEQFF
NA 16 once TRBJ1-2 TRBV6-1 TGTGCCAGCAGTGAAGCGAGGCATTCGCTTTTTATGGGCTACACCTTC CASSEARHSLFMGYTF
TRBD2 14 NA TRBJ2-7 TRBV27 TGTGCCAGCACTAGCGGGAGAGATTACTACGAGCAGTACTTC CASTSGRDYYEQYF
TRBD2 15 NA TRBJ2-3 TRBV9 TGTGCCAGCAGCGAGGGGACTACCCGCACAGATACGCAGTATTTT CASSEGTTRTDTQYF
NA 16 NA TRBJ2-1 TRBV7-3 TGTGCCAGCAGTCCGACTCTACCCGGGGACTACAATGAGCAGTTCTTC CASSPTLPGDYNEQFF
NA 13 NA TRBJ1-3 TRBV28 TGTGCCAGCAGTTTATACCGCGCAAACACCATATATTTT CASSLYRANTIYF
NA 14 NA TRBJ1-1 TRBV30 TGTGCCTGGAGTGTACTTAGACGGAACACTGAAGCTTTCTTT CAWSVLRRNTEAFF
NA 15 NA TRBJ1-2 TRBV27 TGTGCCAGCAGTTTATCGGGGGGCTCTCGATATGGCTACACCTTC CASSLSGGSRYGYTF
TRBD2 14 NA TRBJ2-2 TRBV5-1 TGCGCCGGGAAAGCGGGAGATCCCACCGGGGAGCTGTTTTTT CAGKAGDPTGELFF
TRBD1 14 NA TRBJ1-3 TRBV7-3 TGTGCCAGCAGTCCACAGGGGCCCTCTGCCACCATATATTTT CASSPQGPSATIYF
NA 14 NA TRBJ2-7 TRBV11-2 TGTGCCAGCAGTTTCAAAGCAGGGTCCTACGAGCAGTACTTC CASSFKAGSYEQYF
TRBD2 15 NA TRBJ2-3 TRBV6-1 TGTGCCAGCAGTTTTACTAGCGGCCCCACAGATACGCAGTATTTT CASSFTSGPTDTQYF
NA 15 NA TRBJ2-7 TRBV11-2 TGTGCCAGCAGCTTAGACCCAGGGGTTACCTACGAGCAGTACTTC CASSLDPGVTYEQYF
NA 13 NA TRBJ2-7 TRBV19 TGTGCCAGTAGCACAACAGGATCCTACGAGCAGTACTTC CASSTTGSYEQYF
NA 14 NA TRBJ2-5 TRBV5-1 TGCGCCAGCAGCGCGCTAGGGCCCCAAGAGACCCAGTACTTC CASSALGPQETQYF
NA 15 NA TRBJ2-5 TRBV7-9 TGTGCCAGCAGCTTAGGGGGGCAGATCCAAGAGACCCAGTACTTC CASSLGGQIQETQYF
NA 14 NA TRBJ1-3 TRBV30 TGTGCCTGGAATGGGGGTATATCTGGAAACACCATATATTTT CAWNGGISGNTIYF
NA 13 NA TRBJ2-1 TRBV6-1 TGTGCCAGCTGGATTTGGGGGGCGTCTGAGCAGTTCTTC CASWIWGASEQFF
TRBD2 14 NA TRBJ2-3 TRBV29-1 TGCAGCGTAGGGACTAGCGGGAGATCAGATACGCAGTATTTT CSVGTSGRSDTQYF
NA 14 NA TRBJ2-3 TRBV5-5 TGTGCCAGCAGCTTGCGAGGGGGAAGAGATACGCAGTATTTT CASSLRGGRDTQYF
TRBD1 14 NA TRBJ1-5 TRBV7-2 TGTGCCAGCAGCTTAACAGGGGCTGATCAGCCCCAGCATTTT CASSLTGADQPQHF
TRBD1 13 NA TRBJ1-5 TRBV7-2 TGTGCCAGCAGCCAGGACAGGGCCGGACCCCAGCATTTT CASSQDRAGPQHF
NA 15 NA TRBJ2-5 TRBV18 TGTGCCAGCTCACCAGGATGGGACCCTGAAGAGACCCAGTACTTC CASSPGWDPEETQYF
NA 14 NA TRBJ2-7 TRBV19 TGTGCCAGTAGTTGGTCGGGACCCCCCTACGAGCAGTACTTC CASSWSGPPYEQYF
NA 11 NA TRBJ2-7 TRBV28 TGTGCCAGCAGTTCCTTCTACGAGCAGTACTTC CASSSFYEQYF
NA 15 NA TRBJ1-1 TRBV19 TGTGCCAGTAGTATAGATCGAGGACCTCTAACTGAAGCTTTCTTT CASSIDRGPLTEAFF
NA 12 NA TRBJ2-1 TRBV5-1 TGCGCCAGCAGCACAGAGTATAATGAGCAGTTCTTC CASSTEYNEQFF
NA 14 few TRBJ1-1 TRBV11-3 TGTGCCAGCAGCTTAGGAGGGCCGGGTACTGAAGCTTTCTTT CASSLGGPGTEAFF
TRBD1 16 NA TRBJ1-4 TRBV14 TGTGCCAGCAGCCGGAGAACCGGGACAGGGAGTGAAAAACTGTTTTTT CASSRRTGTGSEKLFF
NA 16 NA TRBJ2-7 TRBV7-2 TGTGCCAGCAGCTTAGTTTCCACCACCTTCTCCTACGAGCAGTACTTC CASSLVSTTFSYEQYF
NA 16 NA TRBJ2-1 TRBV10-1 TGCGCCAGCAGTGAGTCCTCGGGACTCTCCTACAATGAGCAGTTCTTC CASSESSGLSYNEQFF
TRBD2 16 NA TRBJ2-1 TRBV5-1 TGCGCCAGCAGTGATTCGGGGACTAGCGGGTACAATGAGCAGTTCTTC CASSDSGTSGYNEQFF
NA 14 NA TRBJ1-2 TRBV28 TGTGCCAGCAGTTTACTTCGACAGAACTATGGCTACACCTTC CASSLLRQNYGYTF